The entry below describes one T cell receptor (beta chain). The antigen is not known. The CDR3 runs 13 residues. Trimming took off 3 bases at V and 3 bases at J, with 8 bases between the two ends. CDR1 MNHEY and CDR2 SVGAGI come from the germline V gene. With 60 Vbeta and 13 Jbeta primers, the PCR was carried out. The assay was immunoSEQ multiplex PCR, and TCRdb's table has in-frame clones only and misses some. The sample has fewer than 200,000 clones, around 80% seen once. This record belongs to a study of cytomegalovirus exposure and HLA in healthy donors. About the study: Unique TCRs from HLA-typed donors, around 93 million of them, were held in an early data release. Study-wide points: It was likely that a cluster of highly shared sequence variants was a sequencing artifact. Earlier analysis looked at TCR beta V segments, and most were productive about 90% or about 30% of the time. Presence/absence analyses rested on an assumption that sequencing depth was roughly uniform across donors.

The sequence was obtained from a female donor in good health and CMV-seronegative. The sample was PBMCs. This sequence joins TRBV6-5 and TRBJ1-2; the D is unclear. Here the CDR3 reads CASSYRRDYGYTF. The CDR3 DNA follows: TGTGCCAGCAGTTATAGGAGGGACTATGGCTACACCTTC.